This is a list of T cell receptor beta chains from one sample in a study of Ad26.COV2.S vaccination and SARS-CoV-2 variants. The protocol was immunoSEQ multiplex PCR, while the TCRdb copy is restricted to in-frame clones and leaves out a portion. The data show hundreds of thousands of clones, roughly 90% seen once. Sequences were derived from peripheral blood, sampled in a trial of Ad26.COV2.S vaccine versus placebo. The receptor source for this set is a person aged 18-65 years who received the Ad26.COV2.S COVID-19 vaccine or a placebo. CDR3s include the opening cysteine and the closing phenylalanine or tryptophan. The D gene is left open where the match is weak. The size field is filled for only some rows; it gives once, few, many or a size class.

d_gene	v_gene	j_gene	abundance	CDR3aa	CDR3nt
TRBD1	TRBV10-2	TRBJ1-4	.	CASKKGGLGEKLFF	TGCGCCAGCAAAAAAGGGGGCTTGGGTGAAAAACTGTTTTTT
TRBD2	TRBV27	TRBJ2-1	once	CASSPGGNYNEQFF	TGTGCCAGCAGTCCGGGGGGGAACTACAATGAGCAGTTCTTC
.	TRBV27	TRBJ2-6	.	CASSQIQVSGANVLTF	TGTGCCAGCAGCCAAATACAAGTCTCTGGGGCCAACGTCCTGACTTTC
TRBD1	TRBV19	TRBJ2-1	.	CASSGGRGSFIYNEQFF	TGTGCCAGTAGTGGGGGCAGGGGGAGTTTTATCTACAATGAGCAGTTCTTC
.	TRBV18	TRBJ2-3	once	CASSVDVGVLDTQYF	TGTGCCAGCTCAGTGGACGTCGGGGTTCTGGATACGCAGTATTTT
.	TRBV10-3	TRBJ2-5	.	CAISEPAGPRGETQYF	TGTGCCATCAGTGAGCCAGCGGGCCCTAGGGGGGAGACCCAGTACTTC
.	TRBV6-2/TRBV6-3	TRBJ1-1	.	CASSFPPGLEAEAFF	TGTGCCAGCAGTTTCCCTCCGGGACTTGAGGCTGAAGCTTTCTTT
TRBD1	TRBV4-2	TRBJ1-2	.	CASSQDGGQNYGYTF	TGTGCCAGCAGCCAAGATGGGGGACAGAACTATGGCTACACCTTC
TRBD1	TRBV5-1	TRBJ1-2	.	CASRPTGERYGYTF	TGCGCCAGCAGACCAACAGGGGAAAGGTATGGCTACACCTTC
.	TRBV19	TRBJ1-1	.	CASSIGPSSGINTEAFF	TGTGCCAGTAGTATAGGTCCATCTTCGGGGATAAACACTGAAGCTTTCTTT
.	TRBV4-3	TRBJ1-2	.	CASSQDAGLSFGYTF	TGCGCCAGCAGCCAAGATGCGGGACTCTCGTTTGGCTACACCTTC
TRBD1	TRBV7-2	TRBJ2-7	.	CASSLNIGQVYEQYF	TGTGCCAGCAGCTTAAACATCGGACAGGTCTACGAGCAGTACTTC
.	TRBV18	TRBJ1-4	once	CASSPNSLLLPNEKLFF	TGTGCCAGCTCACCCAACAGTCTTTTGCTGCCTAATGAAAAACTGTTTTTT
TRBD1	TRBV6-5	TRBJ1-5	.	CASSRQGFNQPQHF	TGTGCCAGCAGTCGACAGGGTTTCAATCAGCCCCAGCATTTT
TRBD1	TRBV10-3	TRBJ1-5	.	CAIGQGGQPQHF	TGTGCCATCGGACAGGGGGGTCAGCCCCAGCATTTT
TRBD1	TRBV14	TRBJ1-6	.	CASSPRTGRNSPLHF	TGTGCCAGCAGCCCTCGGACAGGGCGTAATTCACCCCTCCACTTT
TRBD1	TRBV30	TRBJ2-4	.	CAWNTGGKNIQYF	TGTGCCTGGAATACAGGGGGCAAAAACATTCAGTACTTC
.	TRBV7-9	TRBJ1-3	.	CASSLGSALLGNTIYF	TGTGCCAGCAGCTTAGGGTCAGCTCTCCTGGGAAACACCATATATTTT
TRBD1	TRBV7-2	TRBJ1-1	.	CASSYTPGGTEAFF	TGTGCCAGCAGCTATACCCCAGGGGGTACTGAAGCTTTCTTT
.	TRBV9	TRBJ2-2	.	CASSVFWQGESGELFF	TGTGCCAGCAGCGTATTTTGGCAGGGAGAATCCGGGGAGCTGTTTTTT
.	TRBV12-5	TRBJ1-1	.	CASGSYATHTEAFF	TGTGCTAGTGGTTCATACGCGACGCACACTGAAGCTTTCTTT
.	TRBV27	TRBJ2-7	.	CASRRGGGSEQYF	TGTGCCAGCAGGAGAGGGGGGGGGAGCGAGCAGTACTTC
.	TRBV6-5	TRBJ1-2	.	CASSYGRGNYGYTF	TGTGCCAGCAGTTATGGGCGGGGTAACTATGGCTACACCTTC
TRBD2	TRBV11-3	TRBJ2-7	.	CASSLSGTPDEQYF	TGTGCCAGCAGCCTCAGCGGGACTCCAGACGAGCAGTACTTC
TRBD2	TRBV6-2/TRBV6-3	TRBJ2-1	.	CASSWTSEQFF	TGTGCCAGCAGTTGGACTAGTGAGCAGTTCTTC
TRBD1	TRBV19	TRBJ1-4	.	CASSLGQANEKLFF	TGTGCCAGTAGTCTGGGACAGGCCAATGAAAAACTGTTTTTT
.	TRBV7-9	TRBJ1-2	once	CASSLGDRANYGYTF	TGTGCCAGCAGCTTAGGAGACAGAGCTAACTATGGCTACACCTTC
TRBD1	TRBV6-1	TRBJ2-7	.	CASRPTGGIVYEQYF	TGTGCCAGCAGACCGACAGGGGGGATAGTCTACGAGCAGTACTTC
.	TRBV6-5	TRBJ2-5	.	CASKRRGGETQYF	TGTGCCAGCAAGCGGAGGGGTGGAGAGACCCAGTACTTC
TRBD1	TRBV6-6	TRBJ2-7	.	CASSSNRGPSEQYF	TGTGCCAGCAGCTCCAACAGGGGGCCATCAGAGCAGTACTTC
.	TRBV7-9	TRBJ1-3	.	CASGGASGNTIYF	TGTGCCAGCGGAGGAGCCTCTGGAAACACCATATATTTT
TRBD2	TRBV4-2	TRBJ2-3	.	CASSQEPPSVLADTDTQYF	TGTGCCAGCAGCCAAGAACCGCCGAGTGTCCTAGCGGACACAGATACGCAGTATTTT
TRBD2	TRBV7-9	TRBJ2-7	.	CASSPGLAGAIHQQYF	TGTGCCAGCAGCCCGGGACTAGCGGGAGCTATCCACCAGCAGTACTTC
TRBD2	TRBV7-2	TRBJ2-3	.	CASSLSSGGADTQYF	TGTGCCAGCAGTCTCTCTAGCGGGGGGGCAGATACGCAGTATTTT
.	TRBV5-1	TRBJ1-2	.	CASSLMVDYGYTF	TGCGCCAGCAGCTTGATGGTGGACTATGGCTACACCTTC
.	TRBV5-6	TRBJ2-2	many	CASSLGQPNTGELFF	TGTGCCAGCAGCTTGGGTCAGCCAAACACCGGGGAGCTGTTTTTT
.	TRBV18	TRBJ1-4	.	CASSPRERATNEKLFF	TGTGCCAGCTCACCACGAGAGCGGGCAACTAATGAAAAACTGTTTTTT
.	TRBV4-3	TRBJ1-2	.	CASSQAGRNYGYTF	TGCGCCAGCAGCCAAGCTGGCAGGAATTATGGCTACACCTTC
.	TRBV4-1	TRBJ1-4	.	CASSQVPLTNEKLFF	TGCGCCAGCAGCCAAGTCCCCTTAACTAATGAAAAACTGTTTTTT
TRBD1	TRBV19	TRBJ2-1	.	CATEDRAYNEQFF	TGTGCCACCGAGGACAGGGCCTACAATGAGCAGTTCTTC
TRBD2	TRBV7-2	TRBJ2-3	.	CASSLVASGRASADTQYF	TGTGCCAGCAGCTTAGTGGCTAGCGGGAGGGCCTCGGCAGATACGCAGTATTTT
.	TRBV29-1	TRBJ1-1	.	CSGKDGSWGTEAFF	TGCAGCGGAAAGGACGGCTCTTGGGGCACTGAAGCTTTCTTT
TRBD2	TRBV6-2/TRBV6-3	TRBJ2-7	.	CASSYSASGSYEQYF	TGTGCCAGCAGTTACTCTGCTAGCGGGAGTTACGAGCAGTACTTC
.	TRBV3-1/TRBV3-2	TRBJ1-4	.	CASSQGGTTNEKLFF	TGTGCCAGCAGCCAAGGAGGGACAACTAATGAAAAACTGTTTTTT
.	TRBV24-1	TRBJ2-1	.	CATSRPGYGNEQFF	TGTGCCACCAGCCGCCCCGGGTATGGCAATGAGCAGTTCTTC
.	TRBV2	TRBJ2-7	.	CASTYTAYEQYF	TGTGCCAGCACGTACACAGCCTACGAGCAGTACTTC
.	TRBV5-4	TRBJ2-3	.	CASSLPQRTDTQYF	TGTGCCAGCAGCTTACCCCAGCGCACAGATACGCAGTATTTT
TRBD1	TRBV10-3	TRBJ2-7	.	CAISDWDRDEQYF	TGTGCCATCAGTGATTGGGACAGGGATGAGCAGTACTTC
TRBD1	TRBV7-2	TRBJ2-2	.	CASSNTGGYTGELFF	TGTGCCAGCAGCAATACAGGGGGTTACACCGGGGAGCTGTTTTTT
.	TRBV27	TRBJ2-1	.	CASSSRAGILGNEQFF	TGTGCCAGCAGTTCCCGGGCCGGAATCCTGGGGAATGAGCAGTTCTTC
.	TRBV2	TRBJ1-5	few	CASRPRGGGNQPQHF	TGTGCCAGCCGGCCCAGGGGAGGGGGCAATCAGCCCCAGCATTTT
.	TRBV5-6	TRBJ2-1	.	CASSLGGAFNEQFF	TGTGCCAGCAGCTTGGGGGGAGCGTTTAATGAGCAGTTCTTC
.	TRBV4-2	TRBJ2-7	.	CASSQGRGIGYEQYF	TGTGCCAGCAGCCAAGGTCGGGGGATTGGGTACGAGCAGTACTTC
.	TRBV6-5	TRBJ1-1	.	CASSYSGIMNTEAFF	TGTGCCAGCAGTTACTCAGGCATAATGAACACTGAAGCTTTCTTT
.	TRBV11-2	TRBJ2-7	few	CASTSGGHEQYF	TGTGCCAGCACTTCCGGGGGCCACGAGCAGTACTTC
TRBD1	TRBV6-5	TRBJ1-3	few	CASSTTGGAGNTIYF	TGTGCCAGCAGCACTACAGGGGGAGCTGGAAACACCATATATTTT